The source of this TCR beta chain is a study of blood T cell repertoires in COVID-19. TCRdb's copy holds only in-frame clones and misses some; the assay was immunoSEQ multiplex PCR. Altogether roughly 300,000 clones are present, roughly 90% being singletons, with the ten largest covering approximately 1%. Germline V CDR1 and CDR2: DFQATT, SNEGSKA (reference sequence). The V gene lost 3 bases and the J gene lost 0 bases, with 15 bases spanning the gap. The CDR3 contains 15 residues. The chain carries TRBV20-1 and TRBJ2-7, with D perhaps matching TRBD2 (5 bases). The clonotype was recovered from a woman in her twenties or thirties who had recovered from COVID-19. The specimen was PBMCs or T cells enriched from blood (not recorded which). The CDR3 spells CSASDRRVSSYEQYF. The CDR3, as DNA: TGCAGTGCTAGTGATAGGCGGGTGAGCTCCTACGAGCAGTACTTC.